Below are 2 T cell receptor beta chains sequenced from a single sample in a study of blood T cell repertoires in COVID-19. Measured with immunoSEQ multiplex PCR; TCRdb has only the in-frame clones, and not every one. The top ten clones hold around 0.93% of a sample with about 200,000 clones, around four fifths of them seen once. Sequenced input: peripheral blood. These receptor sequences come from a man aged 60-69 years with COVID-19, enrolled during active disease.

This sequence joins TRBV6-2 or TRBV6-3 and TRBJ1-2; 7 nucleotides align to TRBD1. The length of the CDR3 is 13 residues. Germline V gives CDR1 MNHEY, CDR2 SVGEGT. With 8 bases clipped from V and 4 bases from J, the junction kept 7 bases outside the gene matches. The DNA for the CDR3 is TGTGCCAGCGGCCCGACAGGGATCTATGGCTACACCTTC. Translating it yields CASGPTGIYGYTF.

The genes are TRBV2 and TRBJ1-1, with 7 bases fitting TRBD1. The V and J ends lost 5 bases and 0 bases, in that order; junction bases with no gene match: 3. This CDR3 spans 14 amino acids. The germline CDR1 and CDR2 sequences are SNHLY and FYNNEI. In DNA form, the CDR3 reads TGTGCCAGCAGTCCCGGGACAGTGAACACTGAAGCTTTCTTT. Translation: CASSPGTVNTEAFF.